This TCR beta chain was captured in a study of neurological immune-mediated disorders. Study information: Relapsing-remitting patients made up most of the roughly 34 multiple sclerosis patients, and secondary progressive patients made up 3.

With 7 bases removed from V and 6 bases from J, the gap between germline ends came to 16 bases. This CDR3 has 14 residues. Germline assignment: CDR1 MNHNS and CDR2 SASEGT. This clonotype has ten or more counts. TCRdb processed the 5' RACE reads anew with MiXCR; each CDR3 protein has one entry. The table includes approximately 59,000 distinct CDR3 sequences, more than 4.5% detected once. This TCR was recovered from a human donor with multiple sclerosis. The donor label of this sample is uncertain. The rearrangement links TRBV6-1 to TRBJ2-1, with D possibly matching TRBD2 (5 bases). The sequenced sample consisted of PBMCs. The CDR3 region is CASTRGALGNEQFF. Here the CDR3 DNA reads TGTGCCAGCACCCGGGGAGCACTGGGCAATGAGCAGTTCTTC.